Listed here is a single T cell receptor beta chain. The antigen remains undetermined. This sample is part of a study of graft-versus-host responses after intestinal transplantation. Study-wide results and caveats: The recipient marrow held GvH clones, and some of them showed up first in ileum or blood.

Trimming pared 5 bases from V and 1 base from J, leaving 12 bases between. Per germline, CDR1 GTSNPN and CDR2 SVGIG (reference sequence). The CDR3 consists of 14 residues. The method was immunoSEQ multiplex PCR; TCRdb's version includes in-frame clones alone and lacks a portion of them. The repertoire holds over 40,000 clones, roughly 91% seen once, with 4.5% to 7.5% in the top ten. The sample in question was PBMCs, obtained 750 to 800 days after a first intestinal transplant, on the day of a second. This TCR was sampled from a human patient who received an intestinal transplant, so some T cells may come from the graft donor. The chain carries TRBV30 and TRBJ1-3, with D unclear. The CDR3 protein is CAWFLPVSGNTIYF. CDR3 nucleotide sequence: TGTGCCTGGTTTCTTCCGGTATCTGGAAACACCATATATTTT.